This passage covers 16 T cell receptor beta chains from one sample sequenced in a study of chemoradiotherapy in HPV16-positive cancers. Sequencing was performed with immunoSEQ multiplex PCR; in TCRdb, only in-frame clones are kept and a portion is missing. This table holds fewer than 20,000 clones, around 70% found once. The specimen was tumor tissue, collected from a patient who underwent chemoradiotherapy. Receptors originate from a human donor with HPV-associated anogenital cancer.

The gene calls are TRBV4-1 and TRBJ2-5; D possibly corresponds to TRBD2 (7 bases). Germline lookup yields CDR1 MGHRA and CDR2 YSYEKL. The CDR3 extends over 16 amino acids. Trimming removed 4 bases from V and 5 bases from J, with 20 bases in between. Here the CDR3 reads CASSRAGGPTPETQYF. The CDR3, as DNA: TGCGCCAGCAGCCGAGCCGGGGGGCCTACCCCTGAGACCCAGTACTTC.

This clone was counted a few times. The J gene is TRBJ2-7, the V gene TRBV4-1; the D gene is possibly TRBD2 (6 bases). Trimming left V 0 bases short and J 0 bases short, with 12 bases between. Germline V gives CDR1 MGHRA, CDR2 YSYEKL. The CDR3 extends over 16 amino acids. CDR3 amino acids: CASSQDFPGGSYEQYF. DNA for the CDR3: TGCGCCAGCAGCCAAGATTTTCCCGGGGGCTCCTACGAGCAGTACTTC.

CDR3 sequence reads: CASSEGPVLDTQYF. DNA for the CDR3: TGTGCCAGCAGTGAAGGACCCGTTCTGGATACGCAGTATTTT. The chain carries TRBV6-1 and TRBJ2-3; D is uncertain. The length of the CDR3 is 14 residues. V lost 1 base, J lost 6 bases, and 11 bases lay in between. Germline V gene data show CDR1 as MNHNS and CDR2 as SASEGT.

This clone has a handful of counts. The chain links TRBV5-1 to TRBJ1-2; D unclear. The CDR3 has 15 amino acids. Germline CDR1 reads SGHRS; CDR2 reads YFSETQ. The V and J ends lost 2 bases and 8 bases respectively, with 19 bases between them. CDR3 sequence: CASSFSGPYLFGYTF. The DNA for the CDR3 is TGCGCCAGCAGCTTCTCCGGGCCCTACCTTTTCGGCTACACCTTC.

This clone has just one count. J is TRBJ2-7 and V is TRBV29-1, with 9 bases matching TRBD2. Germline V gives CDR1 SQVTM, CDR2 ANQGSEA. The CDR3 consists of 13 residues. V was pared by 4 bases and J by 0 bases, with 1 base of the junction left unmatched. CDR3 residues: CSVGGRGSYEQYF. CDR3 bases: TGCAGCGTTGGCGGGAGGGGCTCCTACGAGCAGTACTTC.

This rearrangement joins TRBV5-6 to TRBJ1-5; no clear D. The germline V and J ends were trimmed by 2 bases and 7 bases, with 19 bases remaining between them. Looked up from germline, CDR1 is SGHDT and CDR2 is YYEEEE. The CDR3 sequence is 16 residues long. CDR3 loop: CASSFGVGGLNQPQHF. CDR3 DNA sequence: TGTGCCAGCAGCTTCGGGGTGGGCGGACTAAACCAGCCCCAGCATTTT. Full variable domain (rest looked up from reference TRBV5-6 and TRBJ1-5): DAGVTQSPTHLIKTRGQQVTLRCSPKSGHDTVSWYQQALGQGPQFIFQYYEEEERQRGNFPDRFSGHQFPNYSSELNVNALLLGDSALYLCASSFGVGGLNQPQHFGDGTRLSIL.

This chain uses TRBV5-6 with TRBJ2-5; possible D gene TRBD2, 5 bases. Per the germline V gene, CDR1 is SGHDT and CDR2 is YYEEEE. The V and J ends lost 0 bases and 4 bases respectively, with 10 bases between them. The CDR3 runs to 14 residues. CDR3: CASSLGGGGETQYF. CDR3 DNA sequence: TGTGCCAGCAGCTTGGGAGGTGGAGGAGAGACCCAGTACTTC.

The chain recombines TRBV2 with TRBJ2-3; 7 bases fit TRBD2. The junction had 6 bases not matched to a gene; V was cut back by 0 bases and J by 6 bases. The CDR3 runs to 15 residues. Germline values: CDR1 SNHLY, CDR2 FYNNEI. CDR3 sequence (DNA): TGTGCCAGCAGTGAAGCCCGGGAGGCCTGGGATACGCAGTATTTT. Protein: CASSEAREAWDTQYF.

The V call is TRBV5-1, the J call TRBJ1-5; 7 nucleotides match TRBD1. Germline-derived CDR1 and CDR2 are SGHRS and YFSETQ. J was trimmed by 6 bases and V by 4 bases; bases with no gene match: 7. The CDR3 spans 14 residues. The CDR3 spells CASSPRQGGQPQHF. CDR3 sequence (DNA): TGCGCCAGCAGCCCCCGCCAGGGGGGTCAGCCCCAGCATTTT.

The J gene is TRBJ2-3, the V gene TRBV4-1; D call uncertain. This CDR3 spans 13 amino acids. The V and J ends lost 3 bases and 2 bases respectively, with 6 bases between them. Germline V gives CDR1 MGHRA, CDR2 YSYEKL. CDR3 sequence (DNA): TGCGCCAGCAGCCAGAGCTCCACAGATACGCAGTATTTT. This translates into CASSQSSTDTQYF.

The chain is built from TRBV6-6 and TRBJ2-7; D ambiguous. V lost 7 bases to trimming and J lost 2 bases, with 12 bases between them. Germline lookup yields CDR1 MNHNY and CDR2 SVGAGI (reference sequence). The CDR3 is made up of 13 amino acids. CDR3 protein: CASMTRPTYEQYF. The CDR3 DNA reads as TGTGCCAGCATGACAAGGCCTACCTACGAGCAGTACTTC.

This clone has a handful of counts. The CDR3 sequence: CASRTPVGHKTKPQVSEQFF. The CDR3 nucleotides are TGCGCCAGCAGAACCCCGGTTGGGCATAAAACTAAGCCCCAGGTCAGTGAGCAGTTCTTC. This chain uses TRBV23-1 with TRBJ2-1; unclear D gene. TRBV23-1 counts as an open reading frame of uncertain function. The CDR3 sequence is 20 residues long. Trimming cost V 6 bases and J 9 bases, with 36 bases left between them.

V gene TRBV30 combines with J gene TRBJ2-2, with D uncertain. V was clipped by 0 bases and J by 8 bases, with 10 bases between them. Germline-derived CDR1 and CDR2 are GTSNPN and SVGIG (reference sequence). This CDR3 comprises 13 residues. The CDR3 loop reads CAWSVRFRGELFF. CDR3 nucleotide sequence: TGTGCCTGGAGTGTCCGGTTCCGGGGGGAGCTGTTTTTT.

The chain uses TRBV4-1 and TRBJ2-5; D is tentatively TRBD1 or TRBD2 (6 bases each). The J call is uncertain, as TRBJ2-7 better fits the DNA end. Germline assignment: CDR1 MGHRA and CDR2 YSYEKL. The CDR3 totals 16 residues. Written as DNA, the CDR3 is TGCGCCAGCAGCCAAGGCCCTCCGGGGGCGGTCTACGAGCAGTACTTC. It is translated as CASSQGPPGAVYEQYF.

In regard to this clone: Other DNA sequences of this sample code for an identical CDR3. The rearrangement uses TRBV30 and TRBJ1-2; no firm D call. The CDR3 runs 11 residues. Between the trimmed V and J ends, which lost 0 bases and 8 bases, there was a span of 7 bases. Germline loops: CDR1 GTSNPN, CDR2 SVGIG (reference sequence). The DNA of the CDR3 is TGTGCCTGGAGTGTGCGGTGGGGCTACACCTTC. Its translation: CAWSVRWGYTF.

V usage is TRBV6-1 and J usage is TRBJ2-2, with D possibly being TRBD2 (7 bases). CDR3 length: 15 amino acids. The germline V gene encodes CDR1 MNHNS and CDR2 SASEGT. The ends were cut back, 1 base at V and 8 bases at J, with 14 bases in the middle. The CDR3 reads CASSEEAGASGELFF. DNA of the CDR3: TGTGCCAGCAGTGAAGAGGCGGGGGCGTCGGGGGAGCTGTTTTTT.